These 17 T cell receptor beta chains were sequenced from one sample in a study of T cell clonality in common variable immunodeficiency. Assay used: immunoSEQ multiplex PCR; TCRdb lists only in-frame clones, some missing. The profile covers some 44,000 clones, none occurring a single time. Sequenced: peripheral blood mononuclear cells. The receptors here all came from a person aged 18 to 75 in good health.

This clone has a count of ten or more. The sequence runs out 3 residues before the end of the CDR3; the remainder is reconstructed from the germline J gene. This chain links TRBV6-4 with TRBJ2-1; 15 nucleotides align to TRBD2. CDR3 length equals 16 residues. V shed 6 bases, J shed 2 bases, and the junction held 2 bases outside the gene matches. CDR1 is MRHNA and CDR2 is SNTAGT in the germline V gene. CDR3 DNA, as far as it was read: TGTGCCAGCAGACGGACTAGCGGGGGGGCCTACAATGAG. Translating it yields CASRRTSGGAYNE. The full CDR3 protein is CASRRTSGGAYNEQFF.

This clone was observed many times. The CDR3 is cut off 3 residues early in the read; its end comes from the germline J gene. This sequence joins TRBV20-1 and TRBJ2-5; 9 nucleotides line up with TRBD2. The CDR3 is 16 residues long. J gave up 2 bases and V 4 bases, and 11 bases lay outside the gene matches. Germline V gives CDR1 DFQATT, CDR2 SNEGSKA (reference sequence). The CDR3 spells CSANQPGLAVQETQYF. Incomplete CDR3 DNA: TGCAGTGCTAACCAACCGGGACTAGCAGTTCAAGAGACC.

This clone was counted ten times or more. Read data end 3 residues before the CDR3 end; the end is taken from the germline J gene. The V call is TRBV6-2 or TRBV6-3, the J call TRBJ2-1; 8 bases match TRBD2. Germline CDR1 is MNHEY and CDR2 is SVGEGT. J lost 4 bases, V lost 6 bases, and 8 bases had no gene match. This CDR3 region has 15 residues. The DNA read from the CDR3 is TGTGCCAGCAGCCCGGGAGGCGGGGGGTACAATGAG. Protein: CASSPGGGGYNE. The whole CDR3 protein reads CASSPGGGGYNEQFF.

This clone was counted many times. The observed sequence ends 3 residues before the CDR3 terminus, with the missing tail filled in from the germline J gene. V usage is TRBV20-1 and J usage is TRBJ1-5; no firm D call. The V gene lost 4 bases and the J gene lost 2 bases, with 15 bases spanning the gap. CDR1 and CDR2 (germline): DFQATT, SNEGSKA (reference sequence). The CDR3 spans 15 residues. The covered CDR3 bases are TGCAGTGCTAAAAACCCTAAGGGTGGCAATCAGCCC. Its translation is CSAKNPKGGNQP. The entire CDR3 sequence reads CSAKNPKGGNQPQHF.

This clone was picked up many times. The read finishes 3 residues shy of the CDR3 end, and the germline J gene is used to complete it. The chain carries TRBV2 and TRBJ2-7; 8 bases align to TRBD1. CDR1 is SNHLY and CDR2 is FYNNEI in the germline V gene. The ends lost 8 bases at V and 5 bases at J; junction bases unmatched: 11. The CDR3 has 14 amino acids. The CDR3 loop reads CASCGGQGANEQYF. CDR3 DNA, as far as it was read: TGTGCCAGCTGCGGAGGACAGGGAGCCAACGAG.

This clone appeared a few times. The CDR3 goes on 3 residues after the read ends, and that part is filled in from the germline J gene. The rearrangement joins TRBV5-1 to TRBJ1-2, with TRBD1 as a possible D gene (6 bases). In germline, CDR1 is SGHRS, CDR2 YFSETQ. CDR3 size: 14 residues. V lost 0 bases, J lost 6 bases, and 12 bases lay in between. The CDR3 region is CASSLAQGLDGYTF. CDR3 DNA (partial): TGCGCCAGCAGCTTGGCACAGGGTTTGGATGGC.

This clone appeared many times. The germline gene is not matched at one end of the junction; a read error may be the cause. The CDR3 end lies 3 residues beyond the end of the read and is filled in from the germline J gene. This chain joins TRBV7-8 and TRBJ2-3, with D perhaps being TRBD1 or TRBD2 (5 bases each). Germline values: CDR1 SGHVS, CDR2 FQNEAQ. The CDR3 is 14 residues long. The CDR3 bases that were read are TGTGCCAGCAGCCTAGCAGGGTGGGCAGATACG. Translation gives CASSLAGWADT. The entire CDR3 protein reads CASSLAGWADTQYF.

A note on this clone: The read falls 3 residues short of the CDR3 end, and the missing part is taken from the germline J gene. The chain joins TRBV18 to TRBJ2-1; 8 bases are a match to TRBD1. Germline V gene lookup returns CDR1 KGHSH and CDR2 LQKENI. The V gene end was trimmed by 8 bases and the J gene end by 7 bases; junction bases not matched to a gene: 7. The CDR3 consists of 13 residues. CDR3 bases read: TGTGCCAGCGCGCCGGGACAGGTAAATGAG. Translating gives CASAPGQVNE. The whole CDR3 reads CASAPGQVNEQFF.

As for this clone: With the read ending 3 residues before the CDR3 end, the germline J gene is used to fill in that end. The J gene is TRBJ2-2, the V gene TRBV5-1; 10 bases agree with TRBD1. With V trimmed by 4 bases and J by 4 bases, 4 bases remained unmatched. The length of the CDR3 is 15 residues. Germline lookup yields CDR1 SGHRS and CDR2 YFSETQ. Here the CDR3 reads CASSLRTGGTGELFF. Incomplete CDR3 DNA: TGCGCCAGCAGCCTGCGGACAGGGGGCACCGGGGAG. The complete variable domain, with remaining parts taken from reference TRBV5-1 and TRBJ2-2, reads KAGVTQTPRYLIKTRGQQVTLSCSPISGHRSVSWYQQTPGQGLQFLFEYFSETQRNKGNFPGRFSGRQFSNSRSEMNVSTLELGDSALYLCASSLRTGGTGELFFGEGSRLTVL.

This clone was found many times. The read ends 3 residues before the CDR3 terminus; that terminus is restored from the germline J gene. V usage is TRBV20-1 and J usage is TRBJ1-5; maybe TRBD1 (6 bases). From germline, CDR1 is DFQATT and CDR2 SNEGSKA (reference sequence). CDR3 length equals 14 residues. V was trimmed by 5 bases and J by 0 bases, leaving 11 bases between them. The CDR3 bases that were read are TGCAGTGCTTTAGGACAGTATAGCAATCAGCCC. It is translated as CSALGQYSNQP. The CDR3, in full, reads CSALGQYSNQPQHF.

Regarding this clone: The CDR3 end lies 3 residues beyond the end of the read and is filled in from the germline J gene. The rearrangement joins TRBV7-9 to TRBJ2-5, with TRBD2 as a possible D gene (6 bases). The ends were cut back, 4 bases at V and 1 base at J, with 10 bases in the middle. Germline lookup yields CDR1 SEHNR and CDR2 FQNEAQ (reference sequence). The length of the CDR3 is 14 residues. CDR3 DNA, as far as it was read: TGTGCCAGCAGCTCGCCGGGGGTCCAAGAGACC. Protein: CASSSPGVQET. The CDR3 as a whole reads CASSSPGVQETQYF.

This clone was seen many times. The read ends 3 residues early relative to the CDR3; the germline J gene fills the gap. The J gene is TRBJ2-2, the V gene TRBV5-4; TRBD1 agrees at 7 bases. Germline CDR1 and CDR2: SGHNT and YYREEE (reference sequence). The CDR3 is 15 residues long. The ends lost 3 bases at V and 2 bases at J; junction bases unmatched: 4. The CDR3 region is CASSSRQGNTGELFF. The sequenced CDR3 bases are TGTGCCAGCAGCTCCCGACAGGGAAACACCGGGGAG.

In this sample, this clone turned up a few times. Sequencing ends 3 residues short of the CDR3 end; the germline J gene provides the rest. The chain uses TRBV5-8 and TRBJ2-7, with a weak D call TRBD1 (6 bases). Trimming left V 0 bases short and J 3 bases short, with 10 bases between. Germline V gives CDR1 SGHTS, CDR2 YDEGEE. The CDR3 consists of 14 residues. This CDR3 reads CASSLEGQLYEQYF. Incomplete CDR3 DNA: TGTGCCAGCAGCTTGGAGGGACAACTCTACGAG. Looking up the rest from reference TRBV5-8 and TRBJ2-7 gives the full variable domain: EAGVTQSPTHLIKTRGQQATLRCSPISGHTSVYWYQQALGLGLQFLLWYDEGEERNRGNFPPRFSGRQFPNYSSELNVNALELEDSALYLCASSLEGQLYEQYFGPGTRLTVT.

This clone appeared many times. The read stops 3 residues short of the end of the CDR3; the missing end is completed from the germline J gene. The rearrangement uses TRBV18 and TRBJ2-2; possible D gene TRBD1, 5 bases. Trimming stripped 6 bases from V and 4 bases from J, with 9 bases between. CDR1 is KGHSH, CDR2 LQKENI, per germline. The CDR3 is made up of 13 amino acids. The CDR3 sequence is CASSQGPTGELFF. The part of the CDR3 DNA that was read is TGTGCCAGCTCCCAGGGTCCCACCGGGGAG.

This clone has at least ten counts. The CDR3 goes on 3 residues after the read ends, and that part is filled in from the germline J gene. The chain joins TRBV14 to TRBJ2-2; perhaps TRBD2 as D (7 bases). Germline assignment: CDR1 SGHDN and CDR2 FVKESK. This CDR3 contains 17 residues. V lost 1 base to trimming and J lost 5 bases, with 17 bases between them. Partial CDR3 DNA: TGTGCCAGCAGCCAAGCCGGGGGGCTAGCGCATACCGGGGAG. Amino acid sequence: CASSQAGGLAHTGE. The whole CDR3 sequence reads CASSQAGGLAHTGELFF.

This clone was detected ten times or more. The read gets to within 3 residues of the CDR3 end, and the germline J gene fills in the rest. The chain carries TRBV19 and TRBJ1-5; 10 bases are shared with TRBD1. CDR3 size: 16 residues. Germline V gene lookup returns CDR1 LNHDA and CDR2 SQIVND (reference sequence). Trimming took 5 bases from V and 6 from J; bases not matched to a gene: 10. CDR3 DNA, as far as it was read: TGTGCCAGTAGTCCCCCGGGACAGGGGATGGGTCAGCCC. Translated: CASSPPGQGMGQP. The full CDR3 protein is CASSPPGQGMGQPQHF.

This clone came up many times. Read sequence stops 3 residues before the CDR3 end, and the germline J gene provides the missing end. The V call is TRBV10-3, the J call TRBJ1-2; 11 bases align to TRBD1. The CDR3 length is 16 residues. CDR1 is ENHRY and CDR2 is SYGVKD in the germline V gene. The CDR3 DNA, read in part, is TGTGCCATCAGTGAATCAGGGACAGGGGGAAAGGGAGGC. The encoded protein is CAISESGTGGKGG. The whole CDR3 protein reads CAISESGTGGKGGYTF.